This T cell receptor (beta chain) was found in a study of blood T cell repertoires in COVID-19 (dated by TCRdb to about 2020). Concerning the study at large: Samples covering the acute and convalescent phases of COVID-19 were provided by collaborators in the United States, Italy and Spain. Samples were obtained from the ongoing ImmuneRACE study (first 160 participants) and from over a thousand subjects provided by 6 global collaborators. The prospective study material was composed of cDNA or gDNA derived from T cells, B-cell-depleted T cells, or PBMCs. The dataset comprised deeply sampled blood TCRbeta repertoires from subjects exposed to, actively infected with, or recovered from COVID-19. The repertoires were made available in a free public database intended to serve as a resource for research on the immune response to SARS-CoV-2. A de-identified subject ID, COVID-19 status, age in years and sex were almost always included in the sample metadata. Where available, HLA class I and class II types were obtained from metadata supplied by the sample provider rather than from assay-based typing.

Participants in the prospective study were aged 18 to 89 years, lived in 20 to 30 United States geographic areas, and enrolled through a virtual design. To assign participants to cohorts, the prospective study relied on clinical history that participants themselves reported in a screening survey and a study questionnaire. Mobile phlebotomists in the prospective study collected whole blood, serum and a nasopharyngeal or oropharyngeal swab from every participant. Additional blood draws and questionnaires over an approximately 2-month period could optionally be provided by prospective study participants. Before DNA extraction, blood samples from the prospective study were shipped at room temperature or frozen. Overall study results and their limits: The amount of clinical and demographic metadata varied by source and participant and was provided uncurated.

Measured from the cysteine to the phenylalanine, the CDR3 is 14 residues long. Only CDR3 DNA remains: 42 bases, in frame from the first base. Reading the germline V gene gives CDR1 SNHLY and CDR2 FYNNEI. V is cut by 8 bases and J by 0 bases, and the space between the germline ends is 8 bases. TCRbeta CDR3 regions were amplified from genomic DNA using the immunoSEQ Assay, a bias-controlled multiplex PCR. The original pipeline was this. The number of nucleated cells in each sample was estimated by amplification of reference gene primers within the assay. To quantify the absolute abundance of each unique TCRbeta CDR3 rearrangement, sequence reads were collapsed and filtered. Productive Simpson clonality was computed per sample as the square root of Simpson's diversity index over productive rearrangements. In its TCRdb copy, this immuneACCESS table keeps in-frame sequences only and misses some clones. Where compared with another copy, unresolved V genes explain less than half of these, and the others have no known cause. V and J calls and clone size are copied from that table; D and trimming were computed from the DNA. The sample profile shows approximately 450,000 clones; 70% to 90% of them were found once. The top ten clonotypes cover just under 2% of the sample.

This clone was detected many times. The specificity of this receptor is unknown. No much larger clonotype is one base removed from it; base qualities were not supplied. In this chain, TRBV2 is recombined with TRBJ2-6; tentative D gene TRBD1, with 6 bases matching. The sequence was collected from a woman under 30 with acute COVID-19. Source material: PBMCs or T cells enriched from blood (not recorded which). In nucleotide form, the sequence is TGTGCCAGCCGGGGACACTCTGGGGCCAACGTCCTGACTTTC. It specifies CASRGHSGANVLTF.